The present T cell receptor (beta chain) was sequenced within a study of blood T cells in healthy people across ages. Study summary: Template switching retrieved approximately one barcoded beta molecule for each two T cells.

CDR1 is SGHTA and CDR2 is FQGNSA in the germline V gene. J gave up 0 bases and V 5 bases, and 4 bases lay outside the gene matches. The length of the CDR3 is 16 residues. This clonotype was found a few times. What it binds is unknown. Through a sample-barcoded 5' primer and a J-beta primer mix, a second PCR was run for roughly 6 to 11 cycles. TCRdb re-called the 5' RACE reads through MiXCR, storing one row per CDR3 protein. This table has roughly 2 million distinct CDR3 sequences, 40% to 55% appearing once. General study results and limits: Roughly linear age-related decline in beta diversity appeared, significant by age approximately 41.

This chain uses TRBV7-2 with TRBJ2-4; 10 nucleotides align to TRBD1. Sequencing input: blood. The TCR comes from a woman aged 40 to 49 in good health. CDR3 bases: TGTGCCAGCAGCCGGGACAGGGGCCAAGCCAAAAACATTCAGTACTTC. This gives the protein CASSRDRGQAKNIQYF.